The rows below give T cell receptor beta chains drawn from one sample of a study of technical replicates of blood from several donors. TCRdb keeps only in-frame clones here, not all; method: immunoSEQ multiplex PCR. The table includes 60,000 to 65,000 clones, roughly 86% detected once. Sequencing used PBMCs. The receptors shown here come from a human donor in good health. Some clones in this sample may be carry-over from other donors' samples. The CDR3 runs from the conserved cysteine through the conserved F or W. The order of the fields is J gene, V gene, D gene, CDR3 length, clone size, CDR3 DNA, CDR3 protein. D genes are given only for firm matches. Size is omitted from some rows. Given values are once, few, many or a class for expanded clones.

TRBJ2-7 | TRBV4-2 | - | 15 | medium-sized | TGTGCCAGCAGCCAAGCTCCAGATTCCTCCTACGAGCAGTACTTC | CASSQAPDSSYEQYF
TRBJ1-6 | TRBV6-4 | - | 14 | - | TGTGCCAGCAGTTACTCCCCGGGACAACCACCCCTCCACTTT | CASSYSPGQPPLHF
TRBJ2-7 | TRBV29-1 | - | 13 | - | TGCAGCGTTTTCCCCGACGGAGCCTACGAGCAGTACTTC | CSVFPDGAYEQYF
TRBJ2-3 | TRBV28 | TRBD2 | 14 | - | TGTGCCAGCATAGCGGGGTCCCTTGGAGATACGCAGTATTTT | CASIAGSLGDTQYF
TRBJ1-6 | TRBV4-2 | - | 15 | few | TGTGCCAGCAGCCCTAGGGTCCAGGGGAATTCACCCCTCCACTTT | CASSPRVQGNSPLHF
TRBJ2-2 | TRBV30 | - | 14 | - | TGTGCCTGGAGTGTTCGGGCGAACACCGGGGAGCTGTTTTTT | CAWSVRANTGELFF
TRBJ2-7 | TRBV10-3 | TRBD1 | 15 | - | TGTGCCATCAGTGAGCCCGGACAGGGGGATTACGAGCAGTACTTC | CAISEPGQGDYEQYF
TRBJ1-2 | TRBV5-5 | - | 12 | - | TGTGCCAGCACCCAATCTAACTATGGCTACACCTTC | CASTQSNYGYTF
TRBJ2-5 | TRBV18 | - | 13 | - | TGTGCCAGCTCTTCCCCCACAAAAGAGACCCAGTACTTC | CASSSPTKETQYF
TRBJ2-5 | TRBV9 | - | 14 | - | TGTGCCAGCAGCGTAGAAGCGGGTCGAGAGACCCAGTACTTC | CASSVEAGRETQYF
TRBJ2-2 | TRBV4-2 | - | 17 | - | TGTGCCAGCAGCCAAGCTAGCGTAATGGGGTTTTCCGGGGAGCTGTTTTTT | CASSQASVMGFSGELFF
TRBJ1-2 | TRBV7-2 | - | 12 | - | TGTGCCAGCAGCCCCGACATCTATGGCTACACCTTC | CASSPDIYGYTF
TRBJ2-1 | TRBV5-6 | - | 14 | - | TGTGCCAGCAGAGATTCGGGAGCCGGCGGGGAGCAGTTCTTC | CASRDSGAGGEQFF
TRBJ2-7 | TRBV7-9 | TRBD2 | 13 | - | TGTGCCAGCAGCTTAGGGACTAGGGACGAGCAGTACTTC | CASSLGTRDEQYF
TRBJ2-7 | TRBV30 | TRBD1 | 15 | - | TGTGCCTGGAGTCCCCGGGACAGAAGCTCCTACGAGCAGTACTTC | CAWSPRDRSSYEQYF
TRBJ1-2 | TRBV27 | - | 13 | - | TGTGCCAGCAGCCCCAGGGGTAACTATGGCTACACCTTC | CASSPRGNYGYTF
TRBJ2-7 | TRBV4-3 | TRBD2 | 17 | once | TGCGCCAGCAGCCCTTCGGTAGGCGGGAGGGGGTGGAACGAGCAGTACTTC | CASSPSVGGRGWNEQYF
TRBJ2-2 | TRBV13 | TRBD1 | 18 | - | TGTGCCAGCAGCTTAGGCCTTGACAGGGGTCGTAACACCGGGGAGCTGTTTTTT | CASSLGLDRGRNTGELFF
TRBJ2-7 | TRBV11-2 | TRBD2 | 14 | once | TGTGCCAGCAGCTCGGGACTAGCGAGCTACGAGCAGTACTTC | CASSSGLASYEQYF
TRBJ1-6 | TRBV18 | TRBD1 | 14 | - | TGTGCCAGCTCACCGGGACAGACAAATTCACCCCTCCACTTT | CASSPGQTNSPLHF
TRBJ2-5 | TRBV10-3 | TRBD1 | 14 | - | TGTGCCATCAGTGAAGGGACAGGGCGGGAGACCCAGTACTTC | CAISEGTGRETQYF
TRBJ2-2 | TRBV4-3 | TRBD1 | 16 | - | TGCGCCAGCAGTCTGGCAGGGGGTCGGAACACCGGGGAGCTGTTTTTT | CASSLAGGRNTGELFF
TRBJ1-5 | TRBV30 | - | 13 | - | TGTGCCTGGAGTGTACGCAGAAATCAGCCCCAGCATTTT | CAWSVRRNQPQHF
TRBJ2-7 | TRBV29-1 | TRBD1 | 12 | - | TGCAGCGTCTGGACAGGCTCCTACGAGCAGTACTTC | CSVWTGSYEQYF
TRBJ2-2 | TRBV4-3 | - | 16 | - | TGCGCCAGCAGCCAAGATCGTGTTGCGAACACCGGGGAGCTGTTTTTT | CASSQDRVANTGELFF
TRBJ2-1 | TRBV5-1 | TRBD2 | 15 | - | TGCGCCAGCAGCCGAACTAGCGGGGGGGTGAATGAGCAGTTCTTC | CASSRTSGGVNEQFF
TRBJ2-2 | TRBV4-3 | - | 16 | once | TGCGCCAGCAGCCAGGGGGCATCAGGGGTCACCGGGGAGCTGTTTTTT | CASSQGASGVTGELFF
TRBJ1-2 | TRBV29-1 | - | 12 | - | TGCAGCGTAAACGGGTACTTCGGTGGCTACACCTTC | CSVNGYFGGYTF
TRBJ1-1 | TRBV7-3 | - | 15 | few | TGTGCCAGCAGCTTAAATGCGGGGGGCATCGCTGAAGCTTTCTTT | CASSLNAGGIAEAFF
TRBJ2-6 | TRBV5-1 | TRBD1 | 17 | - | TGCGCCAGCAGCCGGGGACAGGCAGTCGGCGGGGCCAACGTCCTGACTTTC | CASSRGQAVGGANVLTF
TRBJ2-1 | TRBV11-3 | - | 18 | - | TGTGCCAGCAGCACTACGGACGGAGAGACAGCCCCCTACAATGAGCAGTTCTTC | CASSTTDGETAPYNEQFF
TRBJ2-7 | TRBV7-9 | TRBD1 | 14 | - | TGTGCCAGCAGCCCGACAGGACAGGTCTACGAGCAGTACTTC | CASSPTGQVYEQYF
TRBJ1-6 | TRBV11-2 | TRBD1 | 14 | - | TGTGCCAGCAGCTACAGGGGACGGAATTCACCCCTCCACTTT | CASSYRGRNSPLHF
TRBJ2-1 | TRBV9 | - | 16 | - | TGTGCCAGCAGCTCCCGTGAGATCCTAACAGCGGATGAGCAGTTCTTC | CASSSREILTADEQFF
TRBJ2-7 | TRBV9 | - | 15 | once | TGTGCCAGCAGCGTAGAAGGGGGGGGGACCTACGAGCAGTACTTC | CASSVEGGGTYEQYF
TRBJ1-2 | TRBV5-1 | TRBD1 | 14 | - | TGCGCCAGCAGCTTGGACAGGGGGCTGGATGGCTACACCTTC | CASSLDRGLDGYTF
TRBJ1-5 | TRBV5-1 | - | 15 | - | TGCGCCAGCAGCTTGGTCCCAGATAGCAATCAGCCCCAGCATTTT | CASSLVPDSNQPQHF
TRBJ2-3 | TRBV2 | - | 11 | - | TGTGCCAGCAGTGATGGAGTGATGCAGTATTTT | CASSDGVMQYF
TRBJ2-1 | TRBV11-2 | TRBD1 | 14 | - | TGTGCCAGCAGCTTCGTGACAGGGGTGAATGAGCAGTTCTTC | CASSFVTGVNEQFF
TRBJ1-4 | TRBV30 | - | 12 | - | TGTGCCTGGAGCGACAGTTATGAAAAACTGTTTTTT | CAWSDSYEKLFF
TRBJ2-2 | TRBV6-6 | - | 15 | - | TGTGCCAGCAGGTCCCGGAGCACGAACACCGGGGAGCTGTTTTTT | CASRSRSTNTGELFF
TRBJ2-1 | TRBV7-3 | - | 18 | - | TGTGCCAGCAGCTTAACGGTAGGCTACAGTGAGAGATACAATGAGCAGTTCTTC | CASSLTVGYSERYNEQFF
TRBJ2-7 | TRBV11-1 | TRBD1 | 11 | - | TGTGCCAGCAGAAACAGGGGCAAGCAGTACTTC | CASRNRGKQYF
TRBJ1-4 | TRBV4-2 | - | 15 | - | TGTGCCAGCAGCCTAAATGGGCCAGGGGAGGAAAAACTGTTTTTT | CASSLNGPGEEKLFF
TRBJ1-5 | TRBV4-3 | - | 20 | - | TGCGCCAGCAGCCAAGAATATTCTCGGGGAGGGTCGAGTAGCAATCAGCCCCAGCATTTT | CASSQEYSRGGSSSNQPQHF
TRBJ2-1 | TRBV4-2 | - | 13 | - | TGTGCCAGCAGCCAAGCTAATTCCGGTGAGCAGTTCTTC | CASSQANSGEQFF
TRBJ1-6 | TRBV5-3 | - | 17 | - | TGTGCCAGAAGCCGTCGGGGACAAGCCCCCTATAATTCACCCCTCCACTTT | CARSRRGQAPYNSPLHF
TRBJ1-2 | TRBV27 | TRBD1 | 15 | - | TGTGCCAGCAGATCAACCTTTGGGACAGACTATGGCTACACCTTC | CASRSTFGTDYGYTF
TRBJ2-3 | TRBV5-4 | TRBD1 | 16 | - | TGTGCCAGCAGCCCGCCGGGGGACAGGGGGCTATTAGGGCAGTATTTT | CASSPPGDRGLLGQYF
TRBJ1-1 | TRBV7-2 | - | 13 | once | TGTGCCAGCAGCTTAGGCAGGGTCACTGAAGCTTTCTTT | CASSLGRVTEAFF
TRBJ2-1 | TRBV7-2 | TRBD2 | 16 | - | TGTGCCAGCAGCTTAGAGAGGCCTAGCGGGAGCAATGAGCAGTTCTTC | CASSLERPSGSNEQFF
TRBJ2-5 | TRBV5-5 | - | 14 | - | TGTGCCAGCAGCTTGGACGGCGGAAAAGAGACCCAGTACTTC | CASSLDGGKETQYF
TRBJ1-6 | TRBV6-5 | - | 14 | - | TGTGCCAGCGGCCCCGGGGTTTATAATTCACCCCTCCACTTT | CASGPGVYNSPLHF